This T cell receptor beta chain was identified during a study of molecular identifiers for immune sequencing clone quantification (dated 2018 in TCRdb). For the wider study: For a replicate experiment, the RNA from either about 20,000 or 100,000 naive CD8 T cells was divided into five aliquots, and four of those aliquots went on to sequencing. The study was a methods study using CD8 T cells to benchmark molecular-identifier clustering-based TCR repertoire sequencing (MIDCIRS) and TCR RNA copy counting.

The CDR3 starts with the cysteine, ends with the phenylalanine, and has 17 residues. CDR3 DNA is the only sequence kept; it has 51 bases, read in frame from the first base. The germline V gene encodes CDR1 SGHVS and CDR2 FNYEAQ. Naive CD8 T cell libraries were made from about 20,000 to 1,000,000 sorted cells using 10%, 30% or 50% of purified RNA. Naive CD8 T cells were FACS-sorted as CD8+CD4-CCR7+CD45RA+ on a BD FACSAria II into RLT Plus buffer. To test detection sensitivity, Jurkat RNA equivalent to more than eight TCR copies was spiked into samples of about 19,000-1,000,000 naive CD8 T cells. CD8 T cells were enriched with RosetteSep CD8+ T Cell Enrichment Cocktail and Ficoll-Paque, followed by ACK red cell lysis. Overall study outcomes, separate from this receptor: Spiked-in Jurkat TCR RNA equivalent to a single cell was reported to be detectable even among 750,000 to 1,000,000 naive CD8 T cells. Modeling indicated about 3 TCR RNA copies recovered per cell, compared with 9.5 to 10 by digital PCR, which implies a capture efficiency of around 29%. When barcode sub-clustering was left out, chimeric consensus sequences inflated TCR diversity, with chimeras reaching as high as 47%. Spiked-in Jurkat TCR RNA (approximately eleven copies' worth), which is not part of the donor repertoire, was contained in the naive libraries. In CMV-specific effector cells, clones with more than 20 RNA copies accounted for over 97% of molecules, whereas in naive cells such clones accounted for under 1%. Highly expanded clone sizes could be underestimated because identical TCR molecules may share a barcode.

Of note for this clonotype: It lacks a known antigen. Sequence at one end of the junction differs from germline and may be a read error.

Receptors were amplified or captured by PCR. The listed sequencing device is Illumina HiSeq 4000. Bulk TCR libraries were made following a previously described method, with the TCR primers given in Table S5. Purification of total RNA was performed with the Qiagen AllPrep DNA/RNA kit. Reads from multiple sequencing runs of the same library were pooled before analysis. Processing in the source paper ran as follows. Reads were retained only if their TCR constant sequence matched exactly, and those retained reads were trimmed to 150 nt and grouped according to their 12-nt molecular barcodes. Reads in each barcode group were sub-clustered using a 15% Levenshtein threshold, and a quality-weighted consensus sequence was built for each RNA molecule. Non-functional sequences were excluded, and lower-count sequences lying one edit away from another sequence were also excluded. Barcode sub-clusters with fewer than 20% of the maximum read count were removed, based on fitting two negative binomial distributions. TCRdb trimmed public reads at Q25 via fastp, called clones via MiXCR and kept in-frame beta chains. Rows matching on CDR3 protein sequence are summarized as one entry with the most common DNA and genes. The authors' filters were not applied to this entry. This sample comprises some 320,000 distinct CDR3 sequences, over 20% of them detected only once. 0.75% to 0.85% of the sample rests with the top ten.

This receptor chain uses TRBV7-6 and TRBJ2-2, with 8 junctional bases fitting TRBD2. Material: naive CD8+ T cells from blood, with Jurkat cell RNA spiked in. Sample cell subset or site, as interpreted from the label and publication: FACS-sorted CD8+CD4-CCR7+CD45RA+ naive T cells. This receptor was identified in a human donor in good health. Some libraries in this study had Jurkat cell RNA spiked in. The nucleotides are TGTGCCAGCAGCTTAGTGACGTTAGCGGGAAGGGCCGGGGAGCTGCTTTTT. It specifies CASSLVTLAGRAGELLF.